Below are 9 T cell receptor beta chains sequenced from a single sample in a study of T-cell reconstitution after alpha-beta-depleted transplantation in children. A library of TCRbeta sequences, prepared with unique molecular identifiers, was generated. TCRdb itself ran the PCR reads through MiXCR, one entry per CDR3 protein. The sample records about 370,000 distinct CDR3 sequences, about 20% being singletons. Material: PBMCs from the stem cell graft donor, obtained from the stem cell graft. All receptors come from a human donor who donated a stem cell graft to a child with acute myeloid leukemia.

This clonotype was seen repeatedly, ten times or more. The chain recombines TRBV20-1 with TRBJ2-1; the D gene is possibly TRBD2 (5 bases). V gave up 6 bases and J gave up 1 base, with 19 bases separating them. The germline gives CDR1 DFQATT, CDR2 SNEGSKA (reference sequence). This CDR3 contains 16 residues. The chain's CDR3 is CSAEKRWERSYNEQFF. The CDR3 DNA reads TGCAGTGCGGAAAAGCGGTGGGAGCGATCCTACAATGAGCAGTTCTTC.

This clonotype was seen many times. The J gene is TRBJ1-4, the V gene TRBV29-1; 7 bases fit TRBD1. The V gene's germline CDR1 is SQVTM and CDR2 ANQGSEA. The V and J ends lost 7 bases and 7 bases, in that order; junction bases with no gene match: 6. This CDR3 comprises 12 residues. The chain's CDR3 is CSAGTAAEKLFF. The CDR3 DNA follows: TGCAGCGCGGGGACAGCGGCTGAAAAACTGTTTTTT.

The J gene is TRBJ2-7, the V gene TRBV12-3 or TRBV12-4; TRBD2 matches 11 bases. The CDR3 totals 15 residues. V trimming: 4 bases; J trimming: 2 bases; junction bases outside the gene matches: 4. CDR3 sequence: CASSSPGLAAYEQYF. In DNA, the CDR3 is TGTGCCAGCAGTTCACCGGGACTAGCGGCCTACGAGCAGTACTTC.

The CDR3 coding sequence is TGTGCCAGCTCACCGAAGGGGGATCAGCCCCAGCATTTT. Protein product: CASSPKGDQPQHF. This sequence joins TRBV18 and TRBJ1-5, with a tentative D call TRBD1 (6 bases). The CDR3 loop spans 13 amino acids. The V end was cut by 3 bases, the J end by 5 bases, with 8 bases between. Germline V gene data show CDR1 as KGHSH and CDR2 as LQKENI.

This clonotype came up a few times. The chain uses TRBV7-2 and TRBJ2-7; 10 bases are shared with TRBD1. After removal of 0 bases from V and 5 bases from J, the junction contained 7 bases not matched to a gene. CDR1 is SGHTA and CDR2 is FQGNSA in the germline V gene. The CDR3 is 16 amino acids. For the CDR3, the DNA is TGTGCCAGCAGCTTAGCCTCGACAGGGGGCTGGAACGAGCAGTACTTC. It encodes CASSLASTGGWNEQYF.

The chain combines TRBV25-1 with TRBJ2-1; 13 bases map to TRBD2. The V gene end was trimmed by 4 bases and the J gene end by 9 bases; junction bases not matched to a gene: 9. Germline V gene data show CDR1 as MGHDK and CDR2 as SYGVNS. The length of the CDR3 is 16 residues. The CDR3 DNA reads as TGTGCCAGCAGTGTCTGGACTAGCGGGAGCGGTAGTGAGCAGTTCTTC. Amino acid sequence: CASSVWTSGSGSEQFF.

The J gene is TRBJ2-2, the V gene TRBV4-2, with D perhaps TRBD2 (5 bases). Trimming pared 0 bases from V and 0 bases from J, leaving 14 bases between. This CDR3 spans 18 amino acids. The germline CDR1 and CDR2 sequences are LGHNA and YNFKEQ. This CDR3 is CASSQEGVRPPNTGELFF. As DNA, the CDR3 is TGTGCCAGCAGCCAAGAGGGAGTTCGGCCGCCGAACACCGGGGAGCTGTTTTTT.

The J gene is TRBJ2-1, the V gene TRBV12-3 or TRBV12-4; a weak D match, TRBD1 (6 bases). V was pared by 2 bases and J by 0 bases, with 17 bases between. This CDR3 has 18 residues. CDR3 sequence (DNA): TGTGCCAGCAGTTTAAGGGGGAAGGAGATGAACTCCTACAATGAGCAGTTCTTC. Amino acids: CASSLRGKEMNSYNEQFF.

This clonotype was found many times. The chain has TRBV29-1 and TRBJ1-4; TRBD1 might be the D (5 bases). Germline loops: CDR1 SQVTM, CDR2 ANQGSEA. CDR3 length equals 17 residues. Deletions cut 7 bases from V and 0 bases from J, with 21 bases between. The CDR3 reads CSAPMPGWDATNEKLFF. The CDR3 nucleotides are TGCAGCGCTCCCATGCCAGGGTGGGATGCAACTAATGAAAAACTGTTTTTT.